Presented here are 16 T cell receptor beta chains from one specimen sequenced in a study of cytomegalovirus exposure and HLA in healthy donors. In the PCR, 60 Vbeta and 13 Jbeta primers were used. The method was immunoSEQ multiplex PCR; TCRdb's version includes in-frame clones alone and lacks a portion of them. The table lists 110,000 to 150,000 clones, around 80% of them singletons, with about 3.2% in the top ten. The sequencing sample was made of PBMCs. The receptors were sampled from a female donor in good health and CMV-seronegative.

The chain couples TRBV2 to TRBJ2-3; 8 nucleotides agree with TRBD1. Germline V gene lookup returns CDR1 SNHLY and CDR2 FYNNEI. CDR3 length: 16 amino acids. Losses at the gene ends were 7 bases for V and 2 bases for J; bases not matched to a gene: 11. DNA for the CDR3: TGTGCCAGCATGTACGGCAGGGGGCCTCTCACAGATACGCAGTATTTT. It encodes CASMYGRGPLTDTQYF.

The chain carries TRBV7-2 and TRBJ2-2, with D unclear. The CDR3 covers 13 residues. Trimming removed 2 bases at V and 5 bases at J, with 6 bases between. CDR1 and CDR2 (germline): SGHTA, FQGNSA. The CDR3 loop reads CASSLPSTGELFF. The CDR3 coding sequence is TGTGCCAGCAGCTTACCGAGTACCGGGGAGCTGTTTTTT.

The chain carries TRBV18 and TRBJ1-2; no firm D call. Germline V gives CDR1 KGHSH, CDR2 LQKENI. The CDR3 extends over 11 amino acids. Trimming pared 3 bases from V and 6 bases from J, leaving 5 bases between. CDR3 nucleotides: TGTGCCAGCTCACCGTCGGATGGCTACACCTTC. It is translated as CASSPSDGYTF.

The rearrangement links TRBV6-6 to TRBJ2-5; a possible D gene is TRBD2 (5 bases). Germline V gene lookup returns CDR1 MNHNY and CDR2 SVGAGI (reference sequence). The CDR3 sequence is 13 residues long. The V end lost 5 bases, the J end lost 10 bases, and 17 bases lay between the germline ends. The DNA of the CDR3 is TGTGCCAGCAGTGCGGGTCCGCCCGGAGACCAGTACTTC. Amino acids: CASSAGPPGDQYF.

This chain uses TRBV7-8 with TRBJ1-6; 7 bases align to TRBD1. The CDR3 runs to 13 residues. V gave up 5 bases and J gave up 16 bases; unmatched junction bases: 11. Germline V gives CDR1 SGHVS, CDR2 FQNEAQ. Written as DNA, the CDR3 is TGTGCCAGCAGCCCAAACCCCCGGGACAGTCTCCACTTT. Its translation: CASSPNPRDSLHF.

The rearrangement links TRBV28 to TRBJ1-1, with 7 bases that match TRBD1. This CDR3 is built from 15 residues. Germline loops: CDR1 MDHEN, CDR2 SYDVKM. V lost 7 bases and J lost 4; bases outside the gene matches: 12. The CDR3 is CASKKSTGKTTEAFF. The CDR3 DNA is TGTGCCAGCAAAAAGTCGACAGGGAAGACCACTGAAGCTTTCTTT.

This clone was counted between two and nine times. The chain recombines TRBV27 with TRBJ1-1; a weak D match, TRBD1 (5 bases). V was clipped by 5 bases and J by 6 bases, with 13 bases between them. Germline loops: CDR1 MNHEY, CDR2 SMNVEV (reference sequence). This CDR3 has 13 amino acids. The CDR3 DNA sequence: TGTGCCAGCAGTACCCCATCGGGGGCTGAAGCTTTCTTT. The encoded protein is CASSTPSGAEAFF.

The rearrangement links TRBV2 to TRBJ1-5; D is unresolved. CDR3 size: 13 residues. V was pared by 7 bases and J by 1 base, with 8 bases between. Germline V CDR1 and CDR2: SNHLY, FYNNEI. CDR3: CASKRYSNQPQHF. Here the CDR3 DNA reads TGTGCCAGCAAGAGATACAGCAATCAGCCCCAGCATTTT.

DNA of the CDR3: TGTGCCAGCAGCATGGCCGGGACAAACACTGAAGCTTTCTTT. It yields the protein CASSMAGTNTEAFF. The chain uses TRBV7-6 and TRBJ1-1, with D tentatively TRBD1 (6 bases). Trimming pared 5 bases from V and 2 bases from J, leaving 12 bases between. Germline assignment: CDR1 SGHVS and CDR2 FNYEAQ. The CDR3 runs 14 residues. Variable domain in full (rest from reference TRBV7-6 and TRBJ1-1): GAGVSQSPRYKVTKRGQDVALRCDPISGHVSLYWYRQALGQGPEFLTYFNYEAQQDKSGLPNDRFSAERPEGSISTLTIQRTEQRDSAMYRCASSMAGTNTEAFFGQGTRLTVV.

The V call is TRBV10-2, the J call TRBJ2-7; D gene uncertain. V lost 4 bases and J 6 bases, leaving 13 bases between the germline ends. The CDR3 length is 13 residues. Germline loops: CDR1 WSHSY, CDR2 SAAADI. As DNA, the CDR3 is TGCGCCAGCAGTGGAGTTACGGTTGCCGAGCAGTACTTC. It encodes CASSGVTVAEQYF.

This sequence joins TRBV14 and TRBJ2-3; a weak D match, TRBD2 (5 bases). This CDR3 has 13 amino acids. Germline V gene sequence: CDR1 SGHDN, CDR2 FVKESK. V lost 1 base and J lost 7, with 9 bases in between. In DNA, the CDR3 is TGTGCCAGCAGCCAAGGTGGAGGAAATACGCAGTATTTT. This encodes CASSQGGGNTQYF.

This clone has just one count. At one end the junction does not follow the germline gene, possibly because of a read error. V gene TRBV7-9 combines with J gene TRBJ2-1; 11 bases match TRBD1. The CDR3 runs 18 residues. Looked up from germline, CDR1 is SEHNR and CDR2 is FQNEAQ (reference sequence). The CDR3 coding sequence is TGTTCCAGCAGCCCGAAGGAGGGGGACAGGGGGATTTGGAATGAGCAGTTCTTC. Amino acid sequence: CSSSPKEGDRGIWNEQFF.

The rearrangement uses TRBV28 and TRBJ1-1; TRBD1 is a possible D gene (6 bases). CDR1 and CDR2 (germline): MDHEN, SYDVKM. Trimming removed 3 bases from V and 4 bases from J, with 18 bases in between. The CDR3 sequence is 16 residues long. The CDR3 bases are TGTGCCAGCAGTTTTGTTCGCCCGGGAGGGGGCACTGAAGCTTTCTTT. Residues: CASSFVRPGGGTEAFF.

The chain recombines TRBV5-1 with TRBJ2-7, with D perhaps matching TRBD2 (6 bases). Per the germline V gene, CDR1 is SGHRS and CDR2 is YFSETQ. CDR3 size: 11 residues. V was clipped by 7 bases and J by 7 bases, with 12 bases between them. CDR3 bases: TGCGCCAGCGGGGACTTCGGGGAGCAGTACTTC. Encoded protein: CASGDFGEQYF.

In DNA, the CDR3 is TGTGCCATCAGTGAAGGACAGAACTATGGCTACACCTTC. It is translated as CAISEGQNYGYTF. The rearrangement links TRBV10-3 to TRBJ1-2; D may be TRBD1 (6 bases). Per the germline V gene, CDR1 is ENHRY and CDR2 is SYGVKD. The V end was cut by 3 bases, the J end by 2 bases, with 7 bases between. This CDR3 spans 13 amino acids.

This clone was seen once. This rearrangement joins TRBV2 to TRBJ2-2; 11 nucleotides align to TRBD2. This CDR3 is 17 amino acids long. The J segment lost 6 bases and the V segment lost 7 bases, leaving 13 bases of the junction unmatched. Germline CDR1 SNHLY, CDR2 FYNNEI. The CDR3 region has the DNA TGTGCCAGCAAAGAGGTAGCGGGAGGGCCTGGTTCCGGGGAGCTGTTTTTT. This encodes CASKEVAGGPGSGELFF.